The 19 T cell receptor beta chains reported below all come from one sample, sequenced in a study of blood T cell repertoires in COVID-19. The repertoire was sequenced with immunoSEQ multiplex PCR; TCRdb's copy has only in-frame clones and lacks some. The sample lists about 140,000 clones, roughly 85% occurring once. Sequencing used peripheral blood. All receptors come from a middle-aged man with acute or convalescent COVID-19.

The chain carries TRBV24-1 and TRBJ2-1; the D is unclear. The V gene's germline CDR1 is KGHDR and CDR2 SFDVKD. Trimming took off 4 bases at V and 9 bases at J, with 9 bases between the two ends. The CDR3 spans 12 residues. The CDR3 nucleotides read TGTGCCACCAGTGACACAATACGTGAGCAGTTCTTC. It specifies CATSDTIREQFF.

This clone occurred a few times. The chain has TRBV6-5 and TRBJ2-7, with a weak D call TRBD2 (5 bases). Trimming took off 0 bases at V and 0 bases at J, with 12 bases between the two ends. The germline gives CDR1 MNHEY, CDR2 SVGAGI. CDR3 size: 16 residues. This CDR3 is CASSYSVATNSYEQYF. In nucleotides, the CDR3 is TGTGCCAGCAGTTACTCGGTAGCGACCAACTCCTACGAGCAGTACTTC.

The genes are TRBV30 and TRBJ1-2; D call uncertain. Germline V CDR1 and CDR2: GTSNPN, SVGIG (reference sequence). The CDR3 runs 14 residues. V was trimmed by 5 bases and J by 2 bases, leaving 15 bases between them. CDR3 sequence reads: CAWDQNPVNYGYTF. CDR3 DNA sequence: TGTGCCTGGGACCAGAACCCTGTGAACTATGGCTACACCTTC.

This clone was detected once. The gene calls are TRBV6-5 and TRBJ1-5; 7 positions agree with TRBD1. The ends lost 10 bases at V and 4 bases at J; junction bases unmatched: 10. CDR3 length: 14 amino acids. The germline CDR1 and CDR2 sequences are MNHEY and SVGAGI. This CDR3 reads CATRTGRENQPQHF. CDR3 bases: TGTGCCACCAGGACAGGCCGAGAAAATCAGCCCCAGCATTTT.

The J gene is TRBJ2-7, the V gene TRBV30; TRBD2 agrees at 12 bases. Trimming removed 0 bases from V and 5 bases from J; junction bases left unmatched: 8. Germline CDR1 is GTSNPN and CDR2 is SVGIG (reference sequence). The CDR3 has 16 residues. The CDR3 spells CAWSVLAGGKKNEQYF. CDR3 nucleotide sequence: TGTGCCTGGAGTGTTCTAGCGGGGGGGAAGAAGAACGAGCAGTACTTC.

The CDR3 protein is CASSSSTTRTDEQFF. The CDR3 DNA reads TGTGCCAGCAGCTCTTCAACGACTAGGACGGATGAGCAGTTCTTC. This sequence joins TRBV6-5 and TRBJ2-1; D may be TRBD2 (6 bases). CDR1 is MNHEY, CDR2 SVGAGI, per germline. The CDR3 covers 15 residues. The V gene lost 6 bases and the J gene lost 8 bases, with 20 bases spanning the gap.

The sample holds one count of this clone. This rearrangement joins TRBV15 to TRBJ2-2, with 9 bases aligning to TRBD1. Germline lookup yields CDR1 LNHNV and CDR2 YYDKDF (reference sequence). V dropped 0 bases and J dropped 0; count of bases not matched to a gene: 8. The CDR3 extends over 19 amino acids. CDR3 DNA sequence: TGTGCCACCAGCAGAGATCCCGGGACAGGGAACACGAACACCGGGGAGCTGTTTTTT. Translation gives CATSRDPGTGNTNTGELFF.

This clone was seen a single time. CDR3: CASSMRTGEETQYF. As DNA, the CDR3 is TGTGCCAGTAGTATGAGGACAGGAGAGGAGACCCAGTACTTC. The V and J genes are TRBV19 and TRBJ2-5; 7 bases line up with TRBD1. The CDR3 is 14 residues long. J gave up 5 bases and V 3 bases, and 6 bases lay outside the gene matches. Germline CDR1 and CDR2: LNHDA and SQIVND (reference sequence).

This clone was seen a single time. The chain links TRBV12-2 to TRBJ2-7; TRBD1, as called in the table, went unchecked against the DNA. TRBV12-2 counts as a pseudogene. This CDR3 region has 13 residues. DNA for the CDR3: TGTGCAAGTCGTTTCAGGACAGCCTACGAGCAGTACTTC. It is translated as CASRFRTAYEQYF.

Remarks on this clone: Different DNA sequences within this sample yield the same CDR3. This chain connects TRBV27 to TRBJ2-7, with 7 bases lining up with TRBD1. V gave up 5 bases and J gave up 2 bases; unmatched junction bases: 3. CDR3 length: 13 residues. Per germline, CDR1 MNHEY and CDR2 SMNVEV (reference sequence). The chain's CDR3 is CASSLGQTYEQYF. CDR3 bases: TGTGCCAGCAGTCTGGGACAGACCTACGAGCAGTACTTC.

This clone has just one count. The chain links TRBV28 to TRBJ1-2; D may be TRBD1 (6 bases). Deletions cut 7 bases from V and 5 bases from J, with 11 bases between. Germline CDR1 is MDHEN and CDR2 is SYDVKM. The CDR3 is 12 amino acids. CDR3 bases: TGTGCCAGCAATCAACAGGGATATGGCTACACCTTC. Amino acid sequence: CASNQQGYGYTF.

This chain connects TRBV3-1 (or the pseudogene TRBV3-2) to TRBJ1-2, with 10 positions matching TRBD1. V dropped 1 base and J dropped 6; count of bases not matched to a gene: 5. The CDR3 covers 15 residues. Germline-derived CDR1 and CDR2 are LGHDT and YNNKEL (reference sequence). The CDR3 is CASSQVGQGGHGYTF. The CDR3 DNA follows: TGTGCCAGCAGCCAAGTTGGACAGGGGGGACATGGCTACACCTTC.

This CDR3 reads CASRLRGSPTYEQYF. In DNA, the CDR3 is TGTGCCAGCAGATTACGGGGTAGCCCCACCTACGAGCAGTACTTC. The chain joins TRBV28 to TRBJ2-7, with TRBD2 as a possible D gene (5 bases). With 6 bases removed from V and 2 bases from J, the gap between germline ends came to 17 bases. The CDR3 extends over 15 amino acids. CDR1 and CDR2 from the germline V gene are MDHEN and SYDVKM.

This chain connects TRBV5-4 to TRBJ2-7; 9 nucleotides line up with TRBD2. The germline CDR1 and CDR2 sequences are SGHNT and YYREEE (reference sequence). The trim removed 3 bases at V and 4 bases at J, leaving 2 bases unmatched. The CDR3 loop spans 13 amino acids. CDR3 region: CASSSGLAYEQYF. CDR3 DNA: TGTGCCAGCAGCTCCGGACTAGCGTACGAGCAGTACTTC.

This clone was detected only a few times. The V gene is TRBV6-5, the J gene TRBJ1-4; the D gene is possibly TRBD1 (6 bases). The length of the CDR3 is 13 residues. In germline, CDR1 is MNHEY, CDR2 SVGAGI. Trimming shortened V by 8 bases and J by 6 bases, and 13 bases separated the two germline ends. CDR3 DNA: TGTGCCAGCGGAACAGGGTTAGATGAAAAACTGTTTTTT. Its protein is CASGTGLDEKLFF.

This chain joins TRBV5-4 and TRBJ2-5; 10 bases are a match to TRBD1. V was pared by 4 bases and J by 7 bases, with 7 bases of the junction left unmatched. The CDR3 has 14 amino acids. The germline V gene encodes CDR1 SGHNT and CDR2 YYREEE (reference sequence). The CDR3, as DNA: TGTGCCAGCAGCGGAGGACAGGGGGAAGTGACCCAGTACTTC. Its protein is CASSGGQGEVTQYF. Combining the CDR3 with reference TRBV5-4 and TRBJ2-5 gives the whole variable domain ETGVTQSPTHLIKTRGQQVTLRCSSQSGHNTVSWYQQALGQGPQFIFQYYREEENGRGNFPPRFSGLQFPNYSSELNVNALELDDSALYLCASSGGQGEVTQYFGPGTRLLVL.

This clone was seen more than once but under ten times. The chain employs TRBV28 and TRBJ1-6; 9 bases are a match to TRBD1. CDR1 is MDHEN and CDR2 is SYDVKM in the germline V gene. The CDR3 is 15 residues long. The ends lost 5 bases at V and 6 bases at J; junction bases unmatched: 5. The CDR3 loop is CASSGGQGFNSPLHF. CDR3 DNA: TGTGCCAGCAGTGGGGGACAGGGTTTTAATTCACCCCTCCACTTT.

V is TRBV5-6 and J is TRBJ1-3; D gene ambiguous. Germline values: CDR1 SGHDT, CDR2 YYEEEE. Trimming took 3 bases from V and 4 from J, leaving 5 bases between them. The CDR3 length is 12 residues. The CDR3 nucleotides read TGTGCCAGCAGCTCGGGGGGAAACACCATATATTTT. It yields the protein CASSSGGNTIYF.

The chain couples TRBV7-2 to TRBJ1-1; D remains unclear. The length of the CDR3 is 14 residues. Germline CDR1 and CDR2: SGHTA and FQGNSA. V was clipped by 3 bases and J by 2 bases, with 10 bases between them. The CDR3 reads CASSFNRGNTEAFF. For the CDR3, the DNA is TGTGCCAGCAGCTTTAATCGGGGAAACACTGAAGCTTTCTTT.